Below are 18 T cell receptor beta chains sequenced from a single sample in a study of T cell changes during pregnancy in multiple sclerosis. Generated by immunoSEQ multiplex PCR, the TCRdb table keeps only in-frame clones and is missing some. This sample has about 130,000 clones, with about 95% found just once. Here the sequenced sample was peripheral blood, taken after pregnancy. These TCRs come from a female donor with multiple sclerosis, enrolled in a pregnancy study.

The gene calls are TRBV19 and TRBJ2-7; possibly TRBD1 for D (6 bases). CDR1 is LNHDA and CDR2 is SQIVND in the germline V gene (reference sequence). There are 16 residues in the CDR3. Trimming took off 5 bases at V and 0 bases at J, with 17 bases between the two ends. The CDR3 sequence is CASSQIRGKSSYEQYF. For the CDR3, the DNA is TGTGCCAGTAGTCAGATCAGGGGAAAATCCTCCTACGAGCAGTACTTC.

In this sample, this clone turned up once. CDR3 nucleotides: TGTGCCAGCTCAAGGACTGGACAGGCCGGAGGCTACACCTTC. Protein product: CASSRTGQAGGYTF. V gene TRBV18 combines with J gene TRBJ1-2, with TRBD1 matching over 7 bases. V shed 5 bases and J 8 bases; nucleotides not matched to a gene: 11. The CDR3 extends over 14 amino acids. The germline gives CDR1 KGHSH, CDR2 LQKENI.

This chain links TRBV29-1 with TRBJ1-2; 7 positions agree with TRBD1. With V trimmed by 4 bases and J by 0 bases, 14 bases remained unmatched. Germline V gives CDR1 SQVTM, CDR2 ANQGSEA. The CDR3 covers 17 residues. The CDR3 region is CSVGPETVQGANYGYTF. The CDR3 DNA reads TGCAGCGTTGGGCCCGAGACAGTCCAGGGGGCTAACTATGGCTACACCTTC. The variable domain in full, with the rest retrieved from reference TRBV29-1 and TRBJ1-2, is SAVISQKPSRDICQRGTSLTIQCQVDSQVTMMFWYRQQPGQSLTLIATANQGSEATYESGFVIDKFPISRPNLTFSTLTVSNMSPEDSSIYLCSVGPETVQGANYGYTFGSGTRLTVV.

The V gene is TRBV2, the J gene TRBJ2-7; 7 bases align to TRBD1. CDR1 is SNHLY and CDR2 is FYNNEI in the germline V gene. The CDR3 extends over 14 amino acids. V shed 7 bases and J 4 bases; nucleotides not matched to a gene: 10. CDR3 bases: TGTGCCAGCACCTACGGGACAGATATTTACGAGCAGTACTTC. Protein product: CASTYGTDIYEQYF. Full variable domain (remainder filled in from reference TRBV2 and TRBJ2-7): EPEVTQTPSHQVTQMGQEVILRCVPISNHLYFYWYRQILGQKVEFLVSFYNNEISEKSEIFDDQFSVERPDGSNFTLKIRSTKLEDSAMYFCASTYGTDIYEQYFGPGTRLTVT.

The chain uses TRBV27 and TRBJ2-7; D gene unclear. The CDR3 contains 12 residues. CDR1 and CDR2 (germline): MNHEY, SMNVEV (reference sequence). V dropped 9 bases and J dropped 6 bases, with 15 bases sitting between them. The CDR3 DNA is TGTGCCAGTAGCCCTACCCCCAGCGAGCAGTACTTC. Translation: CASSPTPSEQYF.

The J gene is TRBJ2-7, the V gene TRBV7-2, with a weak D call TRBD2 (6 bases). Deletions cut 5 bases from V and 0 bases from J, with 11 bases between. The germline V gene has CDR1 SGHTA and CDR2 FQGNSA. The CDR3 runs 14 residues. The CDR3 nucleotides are TGTGCCAGCAGCAATAGCGGAAACTCCTACGAGCAGTACTTC. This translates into CASSNSGNSYEQYF.

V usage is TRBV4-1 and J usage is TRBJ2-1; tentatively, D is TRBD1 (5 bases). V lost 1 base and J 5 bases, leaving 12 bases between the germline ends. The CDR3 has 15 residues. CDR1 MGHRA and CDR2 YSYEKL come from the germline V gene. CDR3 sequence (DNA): TGCGCCAGCAGCCAAGGGGGCTCAGCGAACAATGAGCAGTTCTTC. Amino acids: CASSQGGSANNEQFF.

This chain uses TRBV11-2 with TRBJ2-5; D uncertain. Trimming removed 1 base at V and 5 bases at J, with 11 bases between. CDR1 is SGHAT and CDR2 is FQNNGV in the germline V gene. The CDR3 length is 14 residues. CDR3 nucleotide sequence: TGTGCCAGCAGCTTAGTGCGAACTCATGAGACCCAGTACTTC. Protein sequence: CASSLVRTHETQYF.

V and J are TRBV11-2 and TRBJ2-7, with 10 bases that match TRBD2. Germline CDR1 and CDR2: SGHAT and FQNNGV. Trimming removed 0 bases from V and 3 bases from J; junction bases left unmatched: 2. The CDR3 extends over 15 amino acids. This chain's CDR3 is CASSLELAGHYEQYF. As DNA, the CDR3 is TGTGCCAGCAGCTTAGAACTAGCGGGACACTACGAGCAGTACTTC.

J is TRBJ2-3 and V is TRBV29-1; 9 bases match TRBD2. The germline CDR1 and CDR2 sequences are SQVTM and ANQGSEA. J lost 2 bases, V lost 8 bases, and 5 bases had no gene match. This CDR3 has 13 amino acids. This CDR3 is CSTSGRLTDTQYF. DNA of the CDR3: TGCAGCACGAGCGGGAGGCTCACAGATACGCAGTATTTT.

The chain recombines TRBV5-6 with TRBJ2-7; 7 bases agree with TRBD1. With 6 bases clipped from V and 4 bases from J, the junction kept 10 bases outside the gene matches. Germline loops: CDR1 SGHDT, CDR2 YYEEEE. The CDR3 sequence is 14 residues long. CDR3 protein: CASTNRGQGYEQYF. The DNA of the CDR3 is TGTGCCAGCACCAATAGGGGGCAGGGGTACGAGCAGTACTTC. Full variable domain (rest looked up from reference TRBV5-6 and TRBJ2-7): DAGVTQSPTHLIKTRGQQVTLRCSPKSGHDTVSWYQQALGQGPQFIFQYYEEEERQRGNFPDRFSGHQFPNYSSELNVNALLLGDSALYLCASTNRGQGYEQYFGPGTRLTVT.

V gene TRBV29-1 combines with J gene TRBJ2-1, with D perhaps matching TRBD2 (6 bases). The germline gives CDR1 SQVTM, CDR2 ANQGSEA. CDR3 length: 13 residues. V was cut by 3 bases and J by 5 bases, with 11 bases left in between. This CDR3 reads CSVDWSGDNEQFF. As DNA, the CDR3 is TGCAGCGTTGATTGGTCGGGAGACAATGAGCAGTTCTTC.

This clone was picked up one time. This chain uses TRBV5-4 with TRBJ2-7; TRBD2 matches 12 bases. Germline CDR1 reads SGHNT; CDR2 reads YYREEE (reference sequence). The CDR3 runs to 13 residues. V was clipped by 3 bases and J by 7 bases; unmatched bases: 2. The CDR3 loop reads CASSSGLAGEQYF. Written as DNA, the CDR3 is TGTGCCAGCAGCTCCGGACTAGCGGGGGAGCAGTACTTC.

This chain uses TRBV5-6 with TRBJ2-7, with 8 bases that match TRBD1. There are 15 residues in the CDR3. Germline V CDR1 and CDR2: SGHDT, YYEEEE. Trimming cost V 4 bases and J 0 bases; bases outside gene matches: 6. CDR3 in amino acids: CASSGGQAASYEQYF. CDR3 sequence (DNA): TGTGCCAGCAGCGGGGGACAGGCGGCCTCCTACGAGCAGTACTTC.

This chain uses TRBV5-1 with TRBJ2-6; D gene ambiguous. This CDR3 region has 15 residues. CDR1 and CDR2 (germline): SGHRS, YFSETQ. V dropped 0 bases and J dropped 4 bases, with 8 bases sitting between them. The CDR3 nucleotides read TGCGCCAGCAGCTTGGAGAGGCCCGGGGCCAACGTCCTGACTTTC. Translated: CASSLERPGANVLTF.

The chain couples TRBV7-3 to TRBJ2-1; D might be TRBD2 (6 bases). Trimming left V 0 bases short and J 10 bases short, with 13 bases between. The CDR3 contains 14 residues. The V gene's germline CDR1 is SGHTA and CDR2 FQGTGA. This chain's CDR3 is CASSLTRDSREQFF. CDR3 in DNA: TGTGCCAGCAGCTTAACAAGGGACTCGCGGGAGCAGTTCTTC.

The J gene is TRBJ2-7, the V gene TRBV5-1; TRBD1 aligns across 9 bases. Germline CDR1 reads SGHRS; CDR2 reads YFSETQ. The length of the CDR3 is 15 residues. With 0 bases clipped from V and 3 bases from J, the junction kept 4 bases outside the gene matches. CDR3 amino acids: CASSLGTGVVYEQYF. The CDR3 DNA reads TGCGCCAGCAGCTTGGGGACAGGGGTGGTCTACGAGCAGTACTTC.

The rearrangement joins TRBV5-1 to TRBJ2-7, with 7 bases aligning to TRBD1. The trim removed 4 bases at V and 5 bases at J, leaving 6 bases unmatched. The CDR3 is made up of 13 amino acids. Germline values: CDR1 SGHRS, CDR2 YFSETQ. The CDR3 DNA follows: TGCGCCAGCAGCCCGACAGGGTTGGACGAGCAGTACTTC. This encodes CASSPTGLDEQYF.